The T cell receptor (beta chain) under discussion was sequenced for a study of neurological immune-mediated disorders. Study-level points and caveats: The most TCR clonal expansion was seen in HTLV-1-associated myelopathy, and the least was seen in multiple sclerosis, which fell below healthy controls.

At least ten counts were recorded for this clonotype. Its antigen is unknown. The method for making cDNA was 5'RACE, and it used 10-nucleotide random UMIs. TCRdb redid the calling of the 5' RACE reads with MiXCR, one entry per CDR3 protein. The data show under 85,000 distinct CDR3 sequences, around 14% seen once. The unsorted libraries were generated from a total of 2 million PBMCs, which had been stored in RNAlater at -80 C. The ends were cut back, 5 bases at V and 8 bases at J, with 13 bases in the middle. CDR1 is SGHRS and CDR2 is YFSETQ in the germline V gene. The CDR3 consists of 12 residues. Sequencing was performed on PBMCs. The rearrangement joins TRBV5-1 to TRBJ1-2; no firm D call. This receptor was obtained from a woman aged 45-59 years in good health. The CDR3 is CASSRPGGGYTF. DNA for the CDR3: TGCGCCAGCAGTCGGCCAGGCGGAGGCTACACCTTC.